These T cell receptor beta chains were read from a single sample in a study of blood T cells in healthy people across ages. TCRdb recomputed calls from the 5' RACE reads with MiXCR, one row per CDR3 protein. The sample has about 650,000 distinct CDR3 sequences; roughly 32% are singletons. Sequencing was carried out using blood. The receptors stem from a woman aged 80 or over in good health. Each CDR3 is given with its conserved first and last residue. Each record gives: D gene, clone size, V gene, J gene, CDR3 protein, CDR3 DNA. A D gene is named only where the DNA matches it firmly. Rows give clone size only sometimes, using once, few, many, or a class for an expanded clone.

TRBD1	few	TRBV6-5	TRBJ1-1	CASSDGTGRAFF	TGTGCCAGCAGTGACGGGACAGGGCGAGCTTTCTTT
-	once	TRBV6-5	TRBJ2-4	CASSPRGARINIQYF	TGTGCCAGCAGCCCAAGGGGGGCGCGAATAAACATTCAGTACTTC
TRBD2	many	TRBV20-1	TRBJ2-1	CSASGSGGELSYNEQFF	TGCAGTGCTAGTGGTAGCGGGGGGGAGCTCTCCTACAATGAGCAGTTCTTC
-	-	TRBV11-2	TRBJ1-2	CVSSLVGAGYGYTF	TGTGTCAGCAGCTTGGTGGGGGCAGGCTATGGCTACACCTTC
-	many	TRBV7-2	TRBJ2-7	CASSLRQGMNEQYF	TGTGCCAGCAGCTTACGTCAGGGTATGAACGAGCAGTACTTC
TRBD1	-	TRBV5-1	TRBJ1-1	CASSGTAIATEAFF	TGCGCCAGCAGTGGGACAGCCATAGCGACTGAAGCTTTCTTT
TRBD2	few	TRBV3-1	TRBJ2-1	CASSLNPGLAYNEQFF	TGTGCCAGCAGCCTCAATCCGGGACTAGCTTACAATGAGCAGTTCTTC
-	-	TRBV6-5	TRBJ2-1	CASSYSADLEQFF	TGTGCCAGCAGTTACAGCGCGGATCTTGAGCAGTTCTTC
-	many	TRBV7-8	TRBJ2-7	CASSLSSIISYEQYF	TGTGCCAGCAGCTTAAGCTCAATTATCTCCTACGAGCAGTACTTC
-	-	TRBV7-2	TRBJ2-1	CASSPWGAREQFF	TGTGCCAGCAGCCCCTGGGGGGCCCGGGAGCAGTTCTTC
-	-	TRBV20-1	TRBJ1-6	CSAEGPRAGSYNSPLHF	TGCAGTGCGGAGGGCCCCCGGGCAGGCTCCTATAATTCACCCCTCCACTTT
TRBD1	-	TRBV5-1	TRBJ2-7	CASSSRQGINEQYF	TGCGCCAGCAGCTCAAGACAGGGGATCAACGAGCAGTACTTC
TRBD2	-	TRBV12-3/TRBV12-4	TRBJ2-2	CASSPPAGGLYTGELFF	TGTGCCAGCAGTCCCCCAGCGGGGGGGCTCTACACCGGGGAGCTGTTTTTT
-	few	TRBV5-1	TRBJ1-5	CASSFRKGTTINQPQHF	TGCGCCAGCAGCTTCAGGAAGGGGACAACTATCAATCAGCCCCAGCATTTT
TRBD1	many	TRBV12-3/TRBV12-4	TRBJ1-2	CASSVGQGTGGYTF	TGTGCCAGCAGTGTCGGACAGGGGACGGGTGGCTACACCTTC